This T cell receptor (beta chain) was sequenced for a study of cytomegalovirus exposure and HLA in healthy donors. 13 Jbeta primers and 60 Vbeta primers were used for the PCR. Only in-frame clones appear in the TCRdb table, and some are missing; sequencing was by immunoSEQ multiplex PCR. The sample includes some 150,000 clones, more than 60% of them seen just once. General observations from the study: Later work associated 16,951 TCR beta sequences with HLA alleles at 0.05 false discovery rate. Looking again later, the authors saw that most CMV-associated TCR beta chains seemed HLA-restricted. Earlier findings revealed that most TCR beta V segments proved productive either about 87% or about 30% of the time.

As concerns this clone: Its antigen remains unknown.

V was clipped by 7 bases and J by 5 bases, with 21 bases between them. Germline V CDR1 and CDR2: SGHTA, FQGNSA. The CDR3 contains 15 residues. The sequence was collected from a female donor in good health and CMV-seronegative. V and J are TRBV7-2 and TRBJ2-7, with D perhaps matching TRBD1 (6 bases). Sequencing was carried out using PBMCs. The CDR3 DNA reads as TGTGCCAGCACTTCACCAGACAGGCTGTCTCACGAGCAGTACTTC. As protein: CASTSPDRLSHEQYF.